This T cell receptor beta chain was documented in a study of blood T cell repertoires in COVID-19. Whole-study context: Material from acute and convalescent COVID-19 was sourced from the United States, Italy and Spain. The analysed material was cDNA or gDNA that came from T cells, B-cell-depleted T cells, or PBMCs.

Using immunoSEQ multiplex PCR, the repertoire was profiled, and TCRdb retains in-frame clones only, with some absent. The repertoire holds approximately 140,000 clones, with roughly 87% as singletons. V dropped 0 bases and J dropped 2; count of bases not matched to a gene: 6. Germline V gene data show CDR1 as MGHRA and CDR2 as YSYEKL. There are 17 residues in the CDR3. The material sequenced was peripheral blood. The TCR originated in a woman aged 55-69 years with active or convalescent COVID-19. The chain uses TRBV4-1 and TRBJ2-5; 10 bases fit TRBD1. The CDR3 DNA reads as TGCGCCAGCAGCCAAGATTGGAGGACAGGGGGTCAAGAGACCCAGTACTTC. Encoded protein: CASSQDWRTGGQETQYF.